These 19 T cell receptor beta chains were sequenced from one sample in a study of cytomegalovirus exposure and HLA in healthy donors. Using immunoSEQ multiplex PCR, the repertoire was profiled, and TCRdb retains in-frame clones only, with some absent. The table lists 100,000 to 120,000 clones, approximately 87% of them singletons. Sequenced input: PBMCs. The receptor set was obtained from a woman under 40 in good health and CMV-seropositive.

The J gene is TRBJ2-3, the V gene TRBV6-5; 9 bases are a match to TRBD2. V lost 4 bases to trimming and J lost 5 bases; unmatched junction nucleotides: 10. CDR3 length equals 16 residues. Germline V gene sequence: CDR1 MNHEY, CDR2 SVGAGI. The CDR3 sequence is CASSSRAGGLGDTQYF. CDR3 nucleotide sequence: TGTGCCAGCAGTTCTCGGGCGGGGGGGCTCGGAGATACGCAGTATTTT.

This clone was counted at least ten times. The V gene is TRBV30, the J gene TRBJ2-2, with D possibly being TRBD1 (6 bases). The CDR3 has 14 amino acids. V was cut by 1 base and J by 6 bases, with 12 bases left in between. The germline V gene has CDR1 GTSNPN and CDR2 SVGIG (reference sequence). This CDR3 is CAWSGVGGPGELFF. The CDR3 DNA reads TGTGCCTGGAGTGGGGTAGGGGGTCCCGGGGAGCTGTTTTTT. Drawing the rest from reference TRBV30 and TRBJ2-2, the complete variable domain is SQTIHQWPATLVQPVGSPLSLECTVEGTSNPNLYWYRQAAGRGLQLLFYSVGIGQISSEVPQNLSASRPQDRQFILSSKKLLLSDSGFYLCAWSGVGGPGELFFGEGSRLTVL.

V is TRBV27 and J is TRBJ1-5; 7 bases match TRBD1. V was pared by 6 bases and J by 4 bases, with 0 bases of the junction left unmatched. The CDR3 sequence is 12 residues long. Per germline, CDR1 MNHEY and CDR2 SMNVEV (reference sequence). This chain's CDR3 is CASRTGNQPQHF. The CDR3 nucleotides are TGTGCCAGCAGGACAGGGAATCAGCCCCAGCATTTT.

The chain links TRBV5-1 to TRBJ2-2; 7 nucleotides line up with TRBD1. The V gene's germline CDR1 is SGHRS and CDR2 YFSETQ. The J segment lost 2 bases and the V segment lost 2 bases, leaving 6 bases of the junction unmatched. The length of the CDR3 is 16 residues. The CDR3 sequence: CASSFKTGFNTGELFF. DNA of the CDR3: TGCGCCAGCAGCTTTAAGACAGGGTTCAACACCGGGGAGCTGTTTTTT.

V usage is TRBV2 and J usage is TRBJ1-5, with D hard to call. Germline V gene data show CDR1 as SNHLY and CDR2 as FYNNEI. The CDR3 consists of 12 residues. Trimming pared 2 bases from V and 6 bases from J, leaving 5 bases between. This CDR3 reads CASSEMSQPQHF. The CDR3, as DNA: TGTGCCAGCAGTGAAATGAGTCAGCCCCAGCATTTT.

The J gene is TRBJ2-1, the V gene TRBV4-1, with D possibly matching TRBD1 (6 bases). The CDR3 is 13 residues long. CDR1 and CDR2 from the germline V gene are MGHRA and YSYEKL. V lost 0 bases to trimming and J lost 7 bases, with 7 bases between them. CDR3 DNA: TGCGCCAGCAGCCAAGAGGGGGCTAATGAGCAGTTCTTC. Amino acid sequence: CASSQEGANEQFF.

For the CDR3, the DNA is TGTGCCAGCAGCGCCGGACTAGCGGGGGGAGATACGCAGTATTTT. This codes for CASSAGLAGGDTQYF. V gene TRBV2 combines with J gene TRBJ2-3, with 14 bases aligning to TRBD2. V was clipped by 6 bases and J by 5 bases; unmatched bases: 4. In germline, CDR1 is SNHLY, CDR2 FYNNEI. This CDR3 region has 15 residues.

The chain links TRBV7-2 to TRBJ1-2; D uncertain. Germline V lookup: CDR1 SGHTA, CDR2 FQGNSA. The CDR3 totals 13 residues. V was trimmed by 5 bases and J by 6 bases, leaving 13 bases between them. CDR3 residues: CASSNGARNGYTF. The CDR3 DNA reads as TGTGCCAGCAGCAACGGAGCAAGGAATGGCTACACCTTC.

The CDR3 protein is CASSRTGSSTGELFF. The CDR3 DNA sequence: TGTGCCAGCAGCCGGACAGGGTCGAGCACCGGGGAGCTGTTTTTT. This sequence joins TRBV7-3 and TRBJ2-2; 8 bases fit TRBD1. Germline trimming cut 5 bases from V and 4 bases from J; bases unmatched to any gene: 6. The V gene's germline CDR1 is SGHTA and CDR2 FQGTGA. The CDR3 has 15 amino acids. The full variable domain, completed using reference TRBV7-3 and TRBJ2-2, is GAGVSQTPSNKVTEKGKYVELRCDPISGHTALYWYRQSLGQGPEFLIYFQGTGAADDSGLPNDRFFAVRPEGSVSTLKIQRTERGDSAVYLCASSRTGSSTGELFFGEGSRLTVL.

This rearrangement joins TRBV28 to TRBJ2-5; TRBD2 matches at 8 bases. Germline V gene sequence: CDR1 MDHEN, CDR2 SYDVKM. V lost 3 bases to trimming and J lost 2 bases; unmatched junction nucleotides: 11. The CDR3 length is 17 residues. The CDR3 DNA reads TGTGCCAGCAGTTTCATCCTCTGGGCTAGCGGGCAAGAGACCCAGTACTTC. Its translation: CASSFILWASGQETQYF.

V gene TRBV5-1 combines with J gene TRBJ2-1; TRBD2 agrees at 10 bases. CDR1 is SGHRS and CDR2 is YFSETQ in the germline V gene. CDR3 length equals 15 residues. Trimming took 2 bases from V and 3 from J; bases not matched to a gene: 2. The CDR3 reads CASSFGLADYNEQFF. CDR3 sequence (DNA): TGCGCCAGCAGCTTTGGACTAGCGGACTACAATGAGCAGTTCTTC.

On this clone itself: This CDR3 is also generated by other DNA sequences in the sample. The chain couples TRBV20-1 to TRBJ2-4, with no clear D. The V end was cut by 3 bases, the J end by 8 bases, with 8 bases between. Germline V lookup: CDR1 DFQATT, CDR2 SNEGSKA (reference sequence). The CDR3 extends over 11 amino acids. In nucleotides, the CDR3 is TGCAGTGCTAGCGGGTCCGACATTCAGTACTTC. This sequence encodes CSASGSDIQYF.

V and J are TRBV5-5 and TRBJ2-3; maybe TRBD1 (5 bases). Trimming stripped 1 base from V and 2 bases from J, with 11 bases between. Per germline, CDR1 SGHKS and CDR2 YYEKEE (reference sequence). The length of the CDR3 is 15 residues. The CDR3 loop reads CASSLIGADTDTQYF. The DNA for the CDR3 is TGTGCCAGCAGCTTGATTGGGGCCGACACAGATACGCAGTATTTT.

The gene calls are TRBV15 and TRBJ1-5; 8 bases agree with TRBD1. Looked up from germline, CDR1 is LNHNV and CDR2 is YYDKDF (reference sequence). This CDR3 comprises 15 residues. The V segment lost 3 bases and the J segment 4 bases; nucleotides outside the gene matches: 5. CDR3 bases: TGTGCCACCAGCAGGGACAGGGCCCCAAATCAGCCCCAGCATTTT. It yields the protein CATSRDRAPNQPQHF.

The CDR3 protein is CASTQGAGNTIYF. CDR3 sequence (DNA): TGCGCCAGCACCCAGGGGGCTGGAAACACCATATATTTT. The gene calls are TRBV5-1 and TRBJ1-3, with 7 bases aligning to TRBD1. Germline CDR1 is SGHRS and CDR2 is YFSETQ. With 6 bases clipped from V and 2 bases from J, the junction kept 2 bases outside the gene matches. The length of the CDR3 is 13 residues.

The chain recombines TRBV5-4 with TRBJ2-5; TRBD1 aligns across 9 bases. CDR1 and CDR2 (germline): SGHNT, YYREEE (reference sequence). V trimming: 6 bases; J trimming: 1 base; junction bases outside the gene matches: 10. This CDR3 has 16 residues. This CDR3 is CASKTGDREGQETQYF. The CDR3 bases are TGTGCCAGCAAGACAGGGGACAGGGAGGGCCAAGAGACCCAGTACTTC.

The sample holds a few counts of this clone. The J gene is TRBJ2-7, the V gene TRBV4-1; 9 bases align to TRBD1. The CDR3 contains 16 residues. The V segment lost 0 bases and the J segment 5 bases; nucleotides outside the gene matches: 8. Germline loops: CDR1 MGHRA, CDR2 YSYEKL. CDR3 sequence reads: CASSQERGTGNDEQYF. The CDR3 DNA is TGCGCCAGCAGCCAAGAAAGGGGGACAGGGAATGACGAGCAGTACTTC.

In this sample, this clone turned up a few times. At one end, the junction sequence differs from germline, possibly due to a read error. The CDR3 sequence is CASTEAFF. In DNA, the CDR3 is TGTGCTAGCACTGAAGCTTTCTTT. The chain employs TRBV6-4 and TRBJ1-1; D unresolved. The CDR3 extends over 8 amino acids. CDR1 and CDR2 from the germline V gene are MRHNA and SNTAGT.

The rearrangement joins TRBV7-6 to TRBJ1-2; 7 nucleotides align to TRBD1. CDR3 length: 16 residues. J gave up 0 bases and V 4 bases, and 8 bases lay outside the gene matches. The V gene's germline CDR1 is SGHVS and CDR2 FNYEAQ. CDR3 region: CASSYGTASSNYGYTF. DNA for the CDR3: TGTGCCAGCAGCTACGGGACAGCCTCTTCTAACTATGGCTACACCTTC.